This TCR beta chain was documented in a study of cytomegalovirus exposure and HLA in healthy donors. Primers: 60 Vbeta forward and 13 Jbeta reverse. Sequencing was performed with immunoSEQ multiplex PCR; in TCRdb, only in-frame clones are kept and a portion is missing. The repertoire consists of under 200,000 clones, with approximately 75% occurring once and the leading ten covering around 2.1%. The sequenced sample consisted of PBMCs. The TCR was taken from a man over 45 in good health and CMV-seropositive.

The CDR3 nucleotides read TGTGCCAGCAGCAGAACAGGGATGGGTCAAGAGACCCAGTACTTC. Translation gives CASSRTGMGQETQYF. The rearrangement joins TRBV6-5 to TRBJ2-5; TRBD1 might be the D (6 bases). Germline V gene data show CDR1 as MNHEY and CDR2 as SVGAGI. Deletions cut 6 bases from V and 2 bases from J, with 16 bases between. The CDR3 consists of 15 residues.